The clone carrying this T cell receptor (beta chain) was recorded many times. The antigen is unknown. These data come from a study of glioma-infiltrating T cells. Study observations and caveats: Very few CDR3 sequences were shared between tissue and blood. Above-expected tissue-blood divergence occurred in all gliomas, most in low-grade ones.

Germline V lookup: CDR1 SQVTM, CDR2 ANQGSEA. V was pared by 0 bases and J by 7 bases, with 16 bases between. This CDR3 has 15 residues. The iRepertoire nested amplicon-rescue multiplex PCR amplified TCR alpha and beta CDR3s from RNA. Tissue mRNA or PBMC total RNA, roughly 85-450 ng, went into one-step reverse transcription and amplification. TCRdb called the multiplex PCR reads again in MiXCR, with one record for every CDR3 protein. The table has more than 95,000 distinct CDR3 sequences, roughly 23% seen once; the top ten hold roughly 15%. This clonotype originated in a human donor with low-grade glioma or glioblastoma, undergoing nonglioma brain surgery, or in good health (not recorded which). The rearrangement joins TRBV29-1 to TRBJ2-1; D is undetermined. The specimen was glioma tissue, nonneoplastic brain tissue, or PBMCs (not recorded which). CDR3: CSVEDPGGYRNEQFF. The CDR3 DNA is TGCAGCGTTGAAGACCCCGGTGGCTATCGAAATGAGCAGTTCTTC.